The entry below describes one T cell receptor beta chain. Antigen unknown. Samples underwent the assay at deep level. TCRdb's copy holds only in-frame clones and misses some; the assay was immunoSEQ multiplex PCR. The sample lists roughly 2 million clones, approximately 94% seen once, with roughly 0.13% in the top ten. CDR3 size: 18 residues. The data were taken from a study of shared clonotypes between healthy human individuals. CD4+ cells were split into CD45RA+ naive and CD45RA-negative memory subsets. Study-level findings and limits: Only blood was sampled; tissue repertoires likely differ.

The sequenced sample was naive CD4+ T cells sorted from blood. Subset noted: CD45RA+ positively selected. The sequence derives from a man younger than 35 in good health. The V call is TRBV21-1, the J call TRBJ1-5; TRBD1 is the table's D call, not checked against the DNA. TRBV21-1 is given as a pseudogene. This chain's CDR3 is CASHRDRSLDGSNQPQHF. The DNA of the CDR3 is TGTGCCAGCCACCGGGACAGGAGCCTTGACGGGTCAAATCAGCCCCAGCATTTT.